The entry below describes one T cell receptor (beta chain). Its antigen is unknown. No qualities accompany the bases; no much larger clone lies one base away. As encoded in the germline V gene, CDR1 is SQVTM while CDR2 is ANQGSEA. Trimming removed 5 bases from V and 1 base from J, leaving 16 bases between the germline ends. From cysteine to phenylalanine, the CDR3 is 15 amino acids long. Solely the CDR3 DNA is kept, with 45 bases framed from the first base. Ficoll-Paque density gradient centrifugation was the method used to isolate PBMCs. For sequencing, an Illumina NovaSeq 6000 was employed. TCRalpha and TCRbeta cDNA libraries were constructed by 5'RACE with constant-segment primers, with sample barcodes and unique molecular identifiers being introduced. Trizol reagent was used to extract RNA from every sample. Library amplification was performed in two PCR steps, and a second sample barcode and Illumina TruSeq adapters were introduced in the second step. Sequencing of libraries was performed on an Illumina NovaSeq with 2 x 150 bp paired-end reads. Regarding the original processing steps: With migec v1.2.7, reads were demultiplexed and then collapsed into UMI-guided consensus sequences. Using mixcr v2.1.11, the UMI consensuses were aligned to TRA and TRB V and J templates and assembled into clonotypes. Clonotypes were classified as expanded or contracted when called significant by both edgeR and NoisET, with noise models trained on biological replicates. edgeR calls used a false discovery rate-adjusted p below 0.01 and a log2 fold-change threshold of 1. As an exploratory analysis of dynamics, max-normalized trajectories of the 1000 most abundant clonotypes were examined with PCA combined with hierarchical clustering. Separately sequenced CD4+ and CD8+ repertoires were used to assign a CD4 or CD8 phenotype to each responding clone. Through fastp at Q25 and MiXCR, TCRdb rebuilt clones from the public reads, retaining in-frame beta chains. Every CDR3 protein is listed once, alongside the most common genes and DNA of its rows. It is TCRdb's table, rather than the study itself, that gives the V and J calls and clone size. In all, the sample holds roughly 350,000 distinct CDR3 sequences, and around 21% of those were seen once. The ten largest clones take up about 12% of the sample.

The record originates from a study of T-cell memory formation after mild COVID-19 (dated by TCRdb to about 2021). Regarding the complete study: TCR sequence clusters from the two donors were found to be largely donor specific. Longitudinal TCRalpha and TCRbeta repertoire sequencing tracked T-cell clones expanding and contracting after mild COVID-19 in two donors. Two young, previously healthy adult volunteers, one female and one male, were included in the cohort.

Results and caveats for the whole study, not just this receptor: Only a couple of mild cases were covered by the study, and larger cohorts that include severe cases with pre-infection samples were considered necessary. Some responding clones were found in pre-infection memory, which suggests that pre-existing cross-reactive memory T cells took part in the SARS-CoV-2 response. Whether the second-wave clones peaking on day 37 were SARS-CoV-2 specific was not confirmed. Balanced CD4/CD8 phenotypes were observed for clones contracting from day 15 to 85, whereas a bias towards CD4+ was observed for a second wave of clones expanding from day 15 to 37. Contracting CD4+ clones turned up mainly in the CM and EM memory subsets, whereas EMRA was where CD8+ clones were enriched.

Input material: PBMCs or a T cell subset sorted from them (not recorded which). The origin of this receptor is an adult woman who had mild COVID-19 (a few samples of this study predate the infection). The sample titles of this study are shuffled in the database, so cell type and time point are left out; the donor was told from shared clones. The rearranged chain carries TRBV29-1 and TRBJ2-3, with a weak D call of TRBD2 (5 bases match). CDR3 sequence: CSVTLGEWGTDTQYF. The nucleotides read TGCAGCGTTACTCTTGGGGAGTGGGGCACAGATACGCAGTATTTT.